These T cell receptor beta chains were read from a single sample in a study of long-term antiretroviral therapy in people with HIV. This table comes from immunoSEQ multiplex PCR, and its TCRdb copy is limited to in-frame clones, with some not included. The table has some 20,000 clones, roughly 80% seen once; the top ten hold roughly a tenth. The material sequenced was unsorted PBMCs, taken 2.3 years after starting antiretroviral therapy. These receptors all come from a woman aged 35 to 49 with HIV. Each CDR3 is given with its conserved first and last residue. The D gene is left open where the match is weak. Only part of the rows carry a size: once, few, many, or a class if the clone is expanded.

j_gene: TRBJ2-7
abundance: .
d_gene: .
v_gene: TRBV28
CDR3aa: CASEARTSGYEQYF
CDR3nt: TGTGCCAGCGAAGCCCGGACCTCAGGTTACGAGCAGTACTTC

j_gene: TRBJ2-5
abundance: large
d_gene: .
v_gene: TRBV5-5
CDR3aa: CASSLGQLETQYF
CDR3nt: TGTGCCAGCAGCTTGGGACAGTTAGAGACCCAGTACTTC

j_gene: TRBJ2-7
abundance: .
d_gene: TRBD1
v_gene: TRBV10-3
CDR3aa: CAIGGTGTSYEQYF
CDR3nt: TGTGCCATCGGGGGGACAGGAACATCCTACGAGCAGTACTTC

j_gene: TRBJ1-1
abundance: .
d_gene: .
v_gene: TRBV4-3
CDR3aa: CASSQDWSSWNTEAFF
CDR3nt: TGCGCCAGCAGCCAAGATTGGTCGAGTTGGAACACTGAAGCTTTCTTT

j_gene: TRBJ2-7
abundance: few
d_gene: .
v_gene: TRBV2
CDR3aa: CASSEHLRGHEQYF
CDR3nt: TGTGCCAGCAGTGAGCACCTCAGGGGTCACGAGCAGTACTTC

j_gene: TRBJ2-7
abundance: few
d_gene: .
v_gene: TRBV2
CDR3aa: CASTDRTYEQYF
CDR3nt: TGTGCCAGCACCGACAGGACCTACGAGCAGTACTTC

j_gene: TRBJ2-1
abundance: .
d_gene: TRBD2
v_gene: TRBV11-2
CDR3aa: CASSLELAANNEQFF
CDR3nt: TGTGCCAGCAGCTTAGAACTAGCGGCTAACAATGAGCAGTTCTTC

j_gene: TRBJ2-1
abundance: .
d_gene: .
v_gene: TRBV13
CDR3aa: CASSLGELWSGLNNEQFF
CDR3nt: TGTGCCAGCAGCTTAGGCGAGCTTTGGAGCGGTTTAAACAATGAGCAGTTCTTC

j_gene: TRBJ2-3
abundance: .
d_gene: .
v_gene: TRBV6-1
CDR3aa: CASSQTDVIDTQYF
CDR3nt: TGTGCCAGCAGTCAAACCGACGTAATAGATACGCAGTATTTT

j_gene: TRBJ2-1
abundance: few
d_gene: .
v_gene: TRBV4-1
CDR3aa: CASSQGGGYMDEQFF
CDR3nt: TGCGCCAGCAGCCAAGGAGGGGGGTACATGGATGAGCAGTTCTTC

j_gene: TRBJ1-4
abundance: few
d_gene: .
v_gene: TRBV11-2
CDR3aa: CASSLGPAGDEKLFF
CDR3nt: TGTGCCAGCAGCCTCGGTCCAGCGGGAGATGAAAAACTGTTTTTT

j_gene: TRBJ1-1
abundance: .
d_gene: .
v_gene: TRBV19
CDR3aa: CASSIIPGNEAFF
CDR3nt: TGTGCCAGTAGTATAATCCCTGGGAATGAAGCTTTCTTT

j_gene: TRBJ1-4
abundance: .
d_gene: .
v_gene: TRBV5-4
CDR3aa: CASSRLGQDEKLFF
CDR3nt: TGTGCCAGCAGCCGCCTTGGCCAGGATGAAAAACTGTTTTTT

j_gene: TRBJ2-1
abundance: .
d_gene: .
v_gene: TRBV10-1
CDR3aa: CASSGGGTYNEQFF
CDR3nt: TGCGCCAGCAGCGGCGGGGGCACCTACAATGAGCAGTTCTTC

j_gene: TRBJ1-1
abundance: .
d_gene: TRBD1
v_gene: TRBV6-5
CDR3aa: CASSYSVGTGGEAFF
CDR3nt: TGTGCCAGCAGTTACTCAGTGGGGACAGGGGGGGAAGCTTTCTTT

j_gene: TRBJ1-2
abundance: .
d_gene: TRBD1
v_gene: TRBV5-6
CDR3aa: CASSPPGEGQRNYGYTF
CDR3nt: TGTGCCAGCAGCCCCCCCGGGGAGGGACAGAGGAACTATGGCTACACCTTC

j_gene: TRBJ2-6
abundance: few
d_gene: .
v_gene: TRBV29-1
CDR3aa: CSAFGANVLTF
CDR3nt: TGCAGCGCGTTTGGGGCCAACGTCCTGACTTTC

j_gene: TRBJ1-5
abundance: few
d_gene: .
v_gene: TRBV15
CDR3aa: CATGSGHGVKPQHF
CDR3nt: TGTGCCACCGGATCGGGACACGGCGTGAAGCCCCAGCATTTT

j_gene: TRBJ1-5
abundance: .
d_gene: TRBD1
v_gene: TRBV4-3
CDR3aa: CASSQDTGGNQPQHF
CDR3nt: TGCGCCAGCAGCCAAGATACAGGGGGCAATCAGCCCCAGCATTTT

j_gene: TRBJ1-1
abundance: .
d_gene: .
v_gene: TRBV5-1
CDR3aa: CASSPDSSNTEAFF
CDR3nt: TGCGCCAGCAGCCCCGACAGCTCTAACACTGAAGCTTTCTTT

j_gene: TRBJ1-2
abundance: .
d_gene: .
v_gene: TRBV4-1
CDR3aa: CASSQDRQDLSPYGYTF
CDR3nt: TGCGCCAGCAGCCAAGATCGACAGGATTTATCTCCCTATGGCTACACCTTC

j_gene: TRBJ2-1
abundance: .
d_gene: .
v_gene: TRBV27
CDR3aa: CASSLGGGWNEQFF
CDR3nt: TGTGCCAGCAGTTTGGGAGGGGGGTGGAATGAGCAGTTCTTC

j_gene: TRBJ2-2
abundance: .
d_gene: .
v_gene: TRBV19
CDR3aa: CASSIISANTGELFF
CDR3nt: TGTGCCAGTAGTATAATTTCAGCGAACACCGGGGAGCTGTTTTTT

j_gene: TRBJ2-2
abundance: few
d_gene: .
v_gene: TRBV11-2
CDR3aa: CASSLKVSGTGELFF
CDR3nt: TGTGCCAGCAGCTTAAAGGTGTCAGGCACCGGGGAGCTGTTTTTT

j_gene: TRBJ2-3
abundance: .
d_gene: .
v_gene: TRBV13
CDR3aa: CASSFKGADTQYF
CDR3nt: TGTGCCAGCAGTTTTAAGGGGGCAGATACGCAGTATTTT

j_gene: TRBJ1-1
abundance: .
d_gene: .
v_gene: TRBV5-1
CDR3aa: CASSLGGMNTEAFF
CDR3nt: TGCGCCAGCAGCTTGGGAGGGATGAACACTGAAGCTTTCTTT

j_gene: TRBJ1-1
abundance: .
d_gene: TRBD1
v_gene: TRBV29-1
CDR3aa: CSGKGDRGPEAFF
CDR3nt: TGCAGTGGGAAGGGAGACAGGGGCCCTGAAGCTTTCTTT

j_gene: TRBJ2-3
abundance: .
d_gene: TRBD2
v_gene: TRBV11-2
CDR3aa: CASSLSSGGATDTQYF
CDR3nt: TGTGCCAGCAGCTTAAGTAGCGGGGGGGCGACAGATACGCAGTATTTT

j_gene: TRBJ1-5
abundance: .
d_gene: TRBD1
v_gene: TRBV28
CDR3aa: CASSPLTGGDQPQHF
CDR3nt: TGTGCCAGCAGTCCACTCACAGGGGGCGACCAGCCCCAGCATTTT

j_gene: TRBJ2-1
abundance: .
d_gene: TRBD2
v_gene: TRBV4-1
CDR3aa: CASSQEAGGYDEQFF
CDR3nt: TGCGCCAGCAGCCAGGAAGCGGGGGGGTACGATGAGCAGTTCTTC

j_gene: TRBJ2-7
abundance: .
d_gene: TRBD1
v_gene: TRBV7-6
CDR3aa: CASSLTGSHEQYF
CDR3nt: TGTGCCAGCAGCTTGACAGGGTCGCACGAGCAGTACTTC

j_gene: TRBJ1-1
abundance: .
d_gene: .
v_gene: TRBV14
CDR3aa: CASSQDLGFRGGTEAFF
CDR3nt: TGTGCCAGCAGCCAAGATCTCGGATTCCGTGGAGGCACTGAAGCTTTCTTT

j_gene: TRBJ1-1
abundance: .
d_gene: .
v_gene: TRBV11-3
CDR3aa: CASSLGGANTEAFF
CDR3nt: TGTGCCAGCAGCTTAGGTGGTGCGAACACTGAAGCTTTCTTT

j_gene: TRBJ1-2
abundance: .
d_gene: .
v_gene: TRBV14
CDR3aa: CASSPDINYGYTF
CDR3nt: TGTGCCAGCAGCCCGGACATTAACTATGGCTACACCTTC

j_gene: TRBJ1-1
abundance: .
d_gene: .
v_gene: TRBV4-1
CDR3aa: CASSQSLYTEAFF
CDR3nt: TGCGCCAGCAGCCAAAGTCTGTATACTGAAGCTTTCTTT

j_gene: TRBJ1-2
abundance: .
d_gene: TRBD1
v_gene: TRBV7-8
CDR3aa: CASSQGQNYGYTF
CDR3nt: TGTGCCAGCAGCCAGGGACAGAACTATGGCTACACCTTC

j_gene: TRBJ1-2
abundance: .
d_gene: TRBD1
v_gene: TRBV27
CDR3aa: CASSLGRGVDGYTF
CDR3nt: TGTGCCAGCAGTTTGGGCAGGGGGGTTGATGGCTACACCTTC

j_gene: TRBJ1-1
abundance: .
d_gene: TRBD1
v_gene: TRBV5-1
CDR3aa: CASSLAEQGENTEAFF
CDR3nt: TGCGCCAGCAGCTTGGCCGAGCAGGGGGAGAACACTGAAGCTTTCTTT

j_gene: TRBJ1-2
abundance: .
d_gene: .
v_gene: TRBV5-5
CDR3aa: CASSLAPGYYGYTF
CDR3nt: TGTGCCAGCAGCTTGGCACCGGGTTACTATGGCTACACCTTC

j_gene: TRBJ2-1
abundance: .
d_gene: .
v_gene: TRBV30
CDR3aa: CAWSLEVVQFF
CDR3nt: TGTGCCTGGAGTTTGGAGGTTGTGCAGTTCTTC

j_gene: TRBJ2-2
abundance: once
d_gene: .
v_gene: TRBV13
CDR3aa: CASSFSTGSTGELFF
CDR3nt: TGTGCCAGCAGCTTTTCCACAGGGAGTACCGGGGAGCTGTTTTTT

j_gene: TRBJ1-2
abundance: .
d_gene: .
v_gene: TRBV27
CDR3aa: CASRAGDFEGYTF
CDR3nt: TGTGCCAGCAGGGCAGGGGATTTCGAGGGCTACACCTTC

j_gene: TRBJ2-7
abundance: .
d_gene: .
v_gene: TRBV10-3
CDR3aa: CAISTGLPNYEQYF
CDR3nt: TGTGCCATCAGTACGGGACTTCCCAACTACGAGCAGTACTTC

j_gene: TRBJ2-1
abundance: .
d_gene: .
v_gene: TRBV7-8
CDR3aa: CASSSGLDNEQFF
CDR3nt: TGTGCCAGCAGCTCGGGACTTGACAATGAGCAGTTCTTC

j_gene: TRBJ1-2
abundance: .
d_gene: .
v_gene: TRBV5-5
CDR3aa: CASSLDGGSPYGYTF
CDR3nt: TGTGCCAGCAGCTTGGATGGGGGGAGCCCCTATGGCTACACCTTC

j_gene: TRBJ1-5
abundance: .
d_gene: TRBD1
v_gene: TRBV19
CDR3aa: CASSRDRDQPQHF
CDR3nt: TGTGCCAGTAGTAGGGACAGGGATCAGCCCCAGCATTTT

j_gene: TRBJ1-5
abundance: .
d_gene: TRBD1
v_gene: TRBV15
CDR3aa: CATSRLQGAQHF
CDR3nt: TGTGCCACCAGCAGGTTACAGGGGGCCCAGCATTTT

j_gene: TRBJ2-6
abundance: .
d_gene: .
v_gene: TRBV7-2
CDR3aa: CASSFYPFPGANVLTF
CDR3nt: TGTGCCAGCAGCTTCTACCCCTTTCCTGGGGCCAACGTCCTGACTTTC

j_gene: TRBJ2-1
abundance: .
d_gene: .
v_gene: TRBV7-2
CDR3aa: CASSLVGGTSYNEQFF
CDR3nt: TGTGCCAGCAGCTTAGTAGGCGGGACCTCCTACAATGAGCAGTTCTTC

j_gene: TRBJ1-1
abundance: .
d_gene: .
v_gene: TRBV9
CDR3aa: CASSVDEGDTEAFF
CDR3nt: TGTGCCAGCAGCGTAGACGAGGGGGACACTGAAGCTTTCTTT

j_gene: TRBJ2-5
abundance: .
d_gene: .
v_gene: TRBV18
CDR3aa: CASSPSPFETQYF
CDR3nt: TGTGCCAGCTCACCGTCCCCCTTTGAGACCCAGTACTTC

j_gene: TRBJ2-7
abundance: .
d_gene: .
v_gene: TRBV27
CDR3aa: CASSLYVRDYEQYF
CDR3nt: TGTGCCAGCAGTTTATATGTCAGGGACTACGAGCAGTACTTC

j_gene: TRBJ2-7
abundance: .
d_gene: .
v_gene: TRBV5-5
CDR3aa: CASSKSTLSYEQYF
CDR3nt: TGTGCCAGCAGCAAGAGCACCCTCTCCTACGAGCAGTACTTC

j_gene: TRBJ1-1
abundance: .
d_gene: .
v_gene: TRBV5-5
CDR3aa: CASSLGSSKAEAFF
CDR3nt: TGTGCCAGCAGCTTGGGTTCCTCTAAGGCTGAAGCTTTCTTT

j_gene: TRBJ2-2
abundance: .
d_gene: .
v_gene: TRBV11-2
CDR3aa: CASSAGQNTGELFF
CDR3nt: TGTGCCAGCAGCGCGGGACAGAACACCGGGGAGCTGTTTTTT

j_gene: TRBJ2-1
abundance: .
d_gene: .
v_gene: TRBV13
CDR3aa: CASSLWTTGDEQFF
CDR3nt: TGTGCCAGCAGCTTATGGACTACGGGCGATGAGCAGTTCTTC